The clone carrying this T cell receptor (beta chain) was observed at least ten times. What it recognizes is unknown. This CDR3 contains 14 residues. Germline V lookup: CDR1 LNHDA, CDR2 SQIVND (reference sequence). The V and J ends lost 4 bases and 4 bases respectively, with 13 bases between them. Researchers turned away patients with other autoimmune diseases, uncontrolled infections, pregnancy or lactation. This specimen comes from a study of Graves' ophthalmopathy and Graves' hyperthyroidism. Study-wide results and caveats: Among expanded thyroid clonotypes above 0.001 frequency, most also occurred in blood.

Amplification from RNA transcripts yielded the TCR beta CDR3 regions. Scientists carried out first-round RT-PCR using HTBI primers and then a second-round multiplex PCR. TCRdb analysed the multiplex PCR reads with MiXCR anew, one entry per CDR3 protein. The table includes approximately 700,000 distinct CDR3 sequences, around 40% detected once. The sample consisted of peripheral blood. The chain recombines TRBV19 with TRBJ1-2, with D unresolved. This TCR was sampled from an adult man with Graves' ophthalmopathy. CDR3 sequence (DNA): TGTGCCAGTAGTACCTCCGACGGAGGCTATGGCTACACCTTC. This sequence encodes CASSTSDGGYGYTF.